One sample yielded the 7 T cell receptor beta chains listed below, sequenced in a study of T cell responses to AZD1222 COVID-19 vaccine. Method: immunoSEQ multiplex PCR; TCRdb's copy keeps in-frame clones and lacks some. The data hold about 110,000 clones, with approximately 86% observed a single time. This material consisted of peripheral blood, taken on day 0 of AZD1222 vaccination. Every receptor here comes from an adult in good health.

The sample holds one count of this clone. The chain combines TRBV10-2 with TRBJ1-6; D not certain. This CDR3 is 13 amino acids long. In germline, CDR1 is WSHSY, CDR2 SAAADI. The V gene lost 0 bases and the J gene lost 8 bases, with 5 bases spanning the gap. CDR3 coding DNA: TGCGCCAGCAGTGAGTCAGGTCATTCACCCCTCCACTTT. Its protein is CASSESGHSPLHF.

V is TRBV5-1 and J is TRBJ2-5; a weak D match, TRBD2 (5 bases). Looked up from germline, CDR1 is SGHRS and CDR2 is YFSETQ. This CDR3 contains 13 residues. V gave up 0 bases and J gave up 5 bases, with 8 bases separating them. The CDR3 DNA follows: TGCGCCAGCAGCTTGGGTTGGGAGGAGACCCAGTACTTC. The encoded protein is CASSLGWEETQYF.

DNA of the CDR3: TGTGCCAGCAGCGTAGACGGGACGGTGAACTATGGCTACACCTTC. It codes for CASSVDGTVNYGYTF. This chain links TRBV9 with TRBJ1-2; a possible D gene is TRBD1 (5 bases). The germline V and J ends were trimmed by 0 bases and 2 bases, with 11 bases remaining between them. CDR1 and CDR2 from the germline V gene are SGDLS and YYNGEE. The CDR3 contains 15 residues.

This rearrangement joins TRBV27 to TRBJ1-4, with a possible D match to TRBD1 (5 bases). Germline V gene data show CDR1 as MNHEY and CDR2 as SMNVEV (reference sequence). The V end lost 8 bases, the J end lost 8 bases, and 21 bases lay between the germline ends. The CDR3 is 15 amino acids. The CDR3 nucleotides read TGTGCCAGCGGCATACTGGGGCAGGGTGGGGAAAAACTGTTTTTT. Amino acid sequence: CASGILGQGGEKLFF.

The gene calls are TRBV7-8 and TRBJ1-1; D remains unclear. The CDR3 runs 12 residues. Per the germline V gene, CDR1 is SGHVS and CDR2 is FQNEAQ. With 5 bases removed from V and 7 bases from J, the gap between germline ends came to 11 bases. The CDR3 region has the DNA TGTGCCAGCAGCCTGCCCGACGGTGAAGCTTTCTTT. It specifies CASSLPDGEAFF.

The chain couples TRBV6-1 to TRBJ1-3; D remains ambiguous. The germline V and J ends were trimmed by 1 base and 0 bases, with 10 bases remaining between them. The CDR3 contains 16 residues. Germline loops: CDR1 MNHNS, CDR2 SASEGT. In nucleotides, the CDR3 is TGTGCCAGCAGTGAAGTCGGCGTTAGCTCTGGAAACACCATATATTTT. This encodes CASSEVGVSSGNTIYF.

The rearrangement links TRBV7-2 to TRBJ2-5, with D possibly TRBD1 on 5 matching bases. V lost 5 bases to trimming and J lost 5 bases, with 18 bases between them. The CDR3 has 15 amino acids. CDR1 is SGHTA, CDR2 FQGNSA, per germline. In DNA, the CDR3 is TGTGCCAGCAGCATAACCCCGCAGGGTTTGGAGACCCAGTACTTC. It codes for CASSITPQGLETQYF.